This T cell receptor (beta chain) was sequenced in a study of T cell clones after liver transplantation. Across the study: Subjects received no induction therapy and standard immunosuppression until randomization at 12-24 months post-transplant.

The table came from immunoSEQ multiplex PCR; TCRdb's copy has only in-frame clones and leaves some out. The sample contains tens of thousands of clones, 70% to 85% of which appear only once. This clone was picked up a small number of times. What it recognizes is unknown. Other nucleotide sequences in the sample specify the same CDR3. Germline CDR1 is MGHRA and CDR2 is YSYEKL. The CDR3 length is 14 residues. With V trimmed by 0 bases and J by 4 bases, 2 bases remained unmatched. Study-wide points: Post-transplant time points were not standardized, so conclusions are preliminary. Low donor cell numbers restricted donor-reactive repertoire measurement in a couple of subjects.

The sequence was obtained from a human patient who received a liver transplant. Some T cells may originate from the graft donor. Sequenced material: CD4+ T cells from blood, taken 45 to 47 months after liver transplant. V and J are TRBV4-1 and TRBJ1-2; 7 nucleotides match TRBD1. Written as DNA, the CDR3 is TGCGCCAGCAGCCAAGACCAGGGGGTCTATGGCTACACCTTC. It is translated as CASSQDQGVYGYTF.